Below, one TCR beta chain is given with its context. Its antigen is still unknown. No much larger clonotype is one base removed from it; base qualities were not supplied. Clipping removes 2 bases from V and 1 base from J, with 6 as the unmatched junction base count. CDR1 and CDR2 were assigned from the germline V gene (reference sequence) as LNHNV and YYDKDF. From the cysteine up to the phenylalanine, the CDR3 has a length of 16 residues. Only CDR3 DNA remains: 48 bases, in frame from the first base. The data are from a study of blood T cell repertoires in COVID-19 (dated by TCRdb to between 2020 and 2021). Background on the whole study: Collaborator samples came from the United States, Italy and Spain and covered acute and convalescent phases of COVID-19. Where HLA class I and class II types were available, the types were taken from metadata supplied by the sample provider, not from assay-based typing. The prospective study material was composed of cDNA or gDNA derived from T cells, B-cell-depleted T cells, or PBMCs. The dataset comprised deeply sampled blood TCRbeta repertoires from subjects exposed to, actively infected with, or recovered from COVID-19. Samples came from the ongoing ImmuneRACE study (first 160 participants) plus 1,254 subjects from 6 global collaborators. The repertoires were released in a freely available public database meant as a resource for research on the immune response to SARS-CoV-2. The sample metadata nearly always contained a de-identified subject ID, COVID-19 status, age in years and sex.

The paper's findings and limits, for the study overall: The quantity of clinical and demographic metadata differed by source and by participant and was supplied without curation.

The immunoSEQ Assay, a bias-controlled multiplex PCR, was used to amplify TCRbeta CDR3 regions from genomic DNA. The study's processing was this. The number of nucleated cells in each sample was estimated by amplification of reference gene primers within the assay. To quantify the absolute abundance of each unique TCRbeta CDR3 rearrangement, sequence reads were collapsed and filtered. For each sample, productive Simpson clonality was calculated by taking the square root of Simpson's diversity index across productive rearrangements. TCRdb's version of the immuneACCESS table is confined to in-frame rearrangements and falls short of the full clone set. An unresolved V gene accounts for under half of the shortfall where checked; the remainder is of unknown origin. The V and J calls and clone size are taken from that table; D and trimming were inferred from the DNA. The sample table lists 130,000 to 150,000 clones, 65% to 80% of them with a count of one. The ten top clones hold around 4% of the sample.

Each collaborating institution followed its own protocols to collect whole blood in K2EDTA tubes. For TCRbeta analysis, collaborator samples were shipped as frozen whole blood, as isolated PBMCs, or as DNA extracted from either sample type. The V gene is TRBV15 and the J gene is TRBJ2-7; TRBD1 agrees with 9 junctional bases. What was sequenced was peripheral blood. This TCR was sampled from a man in his 60s with acute or convalescent COVID-19. The CDR3 sequence is CATSRFDGQGSYEQYF. The bases are TGTGCCACCAGCAGATTTGACGGACAGGGGTCCTACGAGCAGTACTTC.